These 24 T cell receptor beta chains were sequenced from one sample in a study of cytomegalovirus exposure and HLA in healthy donors. TCRdb's table, derived via immunoSEQ multiplex PCR, lists solely in-frame clones and lacks some. The sample carries 180,000 or so clones, around 86% recorded once. Sequences were obtained from PBMCs. The receptor source for this set is a young man in good health and CMV-seropositive.

The V gene is TRBV7-3, the J gene TRBJ2-7; 7 nucleotides agree with TRBD2. The CDR3 is 13 amino acids. CDR1 is SGHTA and CDR2 is FQGTGA in the germline V gene. With V trimmed by 3 bases and J by 2 bases, 1 base remained unmatched. The CDR3 loop reads CASSLGGTYEQYF. CDR3 coding DNA: TGTGCCAGCAGCTTGGGGGGGACCTACGAGCAGTACTTC.

The chain employs TRBV7-2 and TRBJ2-2, with D hard to call. The CDR3 runs 15 residues. From germline, CDR1 is SGHTA and CDR2 FQGNSA. V was cut by 7 bases and J by 1 base, with 13 bases left in between. This chain's CDR3 is CASTGDRRNTGELFF. The CDR3 nucleotides are TGTGCCAGCACAGGTGACCGGCGGAACACCGGGGAGCTGTTTTTT.

The J gene is TRBJ2-3, the V gene TRBV27; a weak D match, TRBD2 (5 bases). CDR1 is MNHEY, CDR2 SMNVEV, per germline (reference sequence). Trimming shortened V by 2 bases and J by 2 bases, and 14 bases separated the two germline ends. This CDR3 has 16 residues. CDR3 sequence (DNA): TGTGCCAGCAGTTTACGGGGATACCTCAACACAGATACGCAGTATTTT. As protein: CASSLRGYLNTDTQYF.

The chain employs TRBV19 and TRBJ2-7, with a weak D call TRBD1 (6 bases). The CDR3 is made up of 15 amino acids. The V end was cut by 3 bases, the J end by 2 bases, with 14 bases between. Germline CDR1 and CDR2: LNHDA and SQIVND (reference sequence). The CDR3 DNA follows: TGTGCCAGTAGTATGGGACAAAGCTCCGCCTACGAGCAGTACTTC. This translates into CASSMGQSSAYEQYF.

The chain uses TRBV23-1 and TRBJ2-5, with D hard to call. TRBV23-1 is marked as an open reading frame, function uncertain. The CDR3 length is 13 residues. V was cut by 2 bases and J by 2 bases, with 6 bases left in between. CDR3 amino acids: CASSQRVQETQYF. In DNA, the CDR3 is TGCGCCAGCAGTCAAAGGGTTCAAGAGACCCAGTACTTC.

J is TRBJ2-2 and V is TRBV4-1; a possible D gene is TRBD1 (5 bases). CDR1 and CDR2 (germline): MGHRA, YSYEKL. V was shortened by 1 base and J by 5 bases, with 8 bases between the two germline ends. The CDR3 is 14 residues long. The CDR3 protein is CASSQGQGTGELFF. DNA of the CDR3: TGCGCCAGCAGCCAAGGGCAGGGAACCGGGGAGCTGTTTTTT.

This clone was recorded once. The V and J genes are TRBV7-9 and TRBJ1-6; D gene ambiguous. Trimming shortened V by 7 bases and J by 10 bases, and 8 bases separated the two germline ends. CDR1 and CDR2 (germline): SEHNR, FQNEAQ (reference sequence). CDR3 length: 11 residues. The CDR3, as DNA: TGTGCCAGCACCGCCGGGTCACCCCTCCACTTT. It is translated as CASTAGSPLHF.

The sample holds one count of this clone. The chain employs TRBV18 and TRBJ2-5; the match to TRBD2 covers 10 bases. Trimming took 2 bases from V and 4 from J; bases not matched to a gene: 1. The CDR3 spans 14 residues. Germline CDR1 reads KGHSH; CDR2 reads LQKENI. CDR3 DNA sequence: TGTGCCAGCTCACCATTAGCGGGAGGAGAGACCCAGTACTTC. Translated, it gives CASSPLAGGETQYF. Complete variable domain (other parts from reference TRBV18 and TRBJ2-5): NAGVMQNPRHLVRRRGQEARLRCSPMKGHSHVYWYRQLPEEGLKFMVYLQKENIIDESGMPKERFSAEFPKEGPSILRIQQVVRGDSAAYFCASSPLAGGETQYFGPGTRLLVL.

In nucleotides, the CDR3 is TGTGCCAGCAGCCACCGGGGGCAGCTGTACACAGATACGCAGTATTTT. This gives the protein CASSHRGQLYTDTQYF. The J gene is TRBJ2-3, the V gene TRBV7-3; the D gene could be TRBD1 or TRBD2 (6 bases each). CDR1 SGHTA and CDR2 FQGTGA come from the germline V gene. The CDR3 sequence is 16 residues long. V lost 5 bases to trimming and J lost 2 bases, with 17 bases between them.

CDR3 in DNA: TGTGCCAGCACTGGAATGTTTGCCAACTATGGCTACACCTTC. This sequence encodes CASTGMFANYGYTF. This chain connects TRBV7-9 to TRBJ1-2; D is uncertain. Between the trimmed V and J ends, which lost 7 bases and 2 bases, there was a span of 14 bases. Germline CDR1 and CDR2: SEHNR and FQNEAQ (reference sequence). The CDR3 is 14 residues long.

The DNA of the CDR3 is TGTGCCAGCCCGGACAGGGGTAACTATGGCTACACCTTC. This codes for CASPDRGNYGYTF. The chain links TRBV2 to TRBJ1-2; 9 nucleotides line up with TRBD1. This CDR3 contains 13 residues. Trimming removed 8 bases from V and 1 base from J; junction bases left unmatched: 2. Germline V gives CDR1 SNHLY, CDR2 FYNNEI.

V is TRBV30 and J is TRBJ2-3, with D perhaps matching TRBD2 (6 bases). CDR1 is GTSNPN and CDR2 is SVGIG in the germline V gene (reference sequence). Trimming removed 3 bases from V and 0 bases from J, with 10 bases in between. There are 14 residues in the CDR3. CDR3 DNA sequence: TGTGCCTGGAGAACTGGACTAAGCACAGATACGCAGTATTTT. Its protein is CAWRTGLSTDTQYF. Drawing the rest from reference TRBV30 and TRBJ2-3, the complete variable domain is SQTIHQWPATLVQPVGSPLSLECTVEGTSNPNLYWYRQAAGRGLQLLFYSVGIGQISSEVPQNLSASRPQDRQFILSSKKLLLSDSGFYLCAWRTGLSTDTQYFGPGTRLTVL.

The V gene is TRBV10-3, the J gene TRBJ1-2; 10 bases are a match to TRBD1. V lost 10 bases to trimming and J lost 7 bases; unmatched junction nucleotides: 12. The CDR3 is 14 residues long. Per the germline V gene, CDR1 is ENHRY and CDR2 is SYGVKD. CDR3 coding DNA: TGTGCCACCTCCACCCCCGACAGGGGGCCTGGCTACACCTTC. This encodes CATSTPDRGPGYTF.

This chain links TRBV9 with TRBJ1-2; D is uncertain. Germline assignment: CDR1 SGDLS and CDR2 YYNGEE. V was pared by 0 bases and J by 7 bases, with 7 bases between. The CDR3 covers 12 residues. The CDR3 loop is CASSVGASGYTF. In nucleotides, the CDR3 is TGTGCCAGCAGCGTAGGGGCGAGTGGCTACACCTTC. Full variable domain (missing parts from reference TRBV9 and TRBJ1-2): DSGVTQTPKHLITATGQRVTLRCSPRSGDLSVYWYQQSLDQGLQFLIQYYNGEERAKGNILERFSAQQFPDLHSELNLSSLELGDSALYFCASSVGASGYTFGSGTRLTVV.

The CDR3 reads CASSSPRGVKDTQYF. The CDR3 DNA sequence: TGTGCCAGCAGTTCCCCAAGGGGAGTGAAAGATACGCAGTATTTT. The rearrangement links TRBV5-4 to TRBJ2-3; D might be TRBD1 or TRBD2, each matching 5 bases. The length of the CDR3 is 15 residues. Germline V gene lookup returns CDR1 SGHNT and CDR2 YYREEE (reference sequence). V was shortened by 5 bases and J by 5 bases, with 18 bases between the two germline ends. Based on the CDR3 plus reference TRBV5-4 and TRBJ2-3, the full variable domain is ETGVTQSPTHLIKTRGQQVTLRCSSQSGHNTVSWYQQALGQGPQFIFQYYREEENGRGNFPPRFSGLQFPNYSSELNVNALELDDSALYLCASSSPRGVKDTQYFGPGTRLTVL.

Only a few counts were recorded for this clone. At the DNA level, this CDR3 is encoded by other sequences in the same sample as well. The chain carries TRBV9 and TRBJ2-7, with 7 bases identical to TRBD1. This CDR3 spans 12 amino acids. The V and J ends lost 3 bases and 3 bases, in that order; junction bases with no gene match: 0. CDR1 and CDR2 from the germline V gene are SGDLS and YYNGEE. As DNA, the CDR3 is TGTGCCAGCAGCGGACAGGGCTACGAGCAGTACTTC. The encoded protein is CASSGQGYEQYF.

The J gene is TRBJ2-3, the V gene TRBV5-1; 15 bases align to TRBD2. The CDR3 is 17 amino acids. Germline loops: CDR1 SGHRS, CDR2 YFSETQ. J lost 1 base, V lost 4 bases, and 4 bases had no gene match. CDR3 bases: TGCGCCAGCAGCGGACTAGCGGGGGGGATTCGCACAGATACGCAGTATTTT. This translates into CASSGLAGGIRTDTQYF. The complete variable domain, with remaining parts taken from reference TRBV5-1 and TRBJ2-3, reads KAGVTQTPRYLIKTRGQQVTLSCSPISGHRSVSWYQQTPGQGLQFLFEYFSETQRNKGNFPGRFSGRQFSNSRSEMNVSTLELGDSALYLCASSGLAGGIRTDTQYFGPGTRLTVL.

The V gene is TRBV10-3, the J gene TRBJ2-7, with D unclear. Germline V gene lookup returns CDR1 ENHRY and CDR2 SYGVKD. V was trimmed by 10 bases and J by 3 bases, leaving 10 bases between them. CDR3 length equals 11 residues. CDR3 residues: CANLGIYEQYF. The CDR3 region has the DNA TGTGCCAATTTGGGGATCTACGAGCAGTACTTC.

This clone was seen a single time. This sequence joins TRBV2 and TRBJ2-5; 8 bases fit TRBD2. Germline CDR1 SNHLY, CDR2 FYNNEI. V dropped 2 bases and J dropped 2; count of bases not matched to a gene: 4. The CDR3 sequence is 15 residues long. The CDR3 DNA reads TGTGCCAGCAGTGAAACGGGGGGGGATCAAGAGACCCAGTACTTC. Protein: CASSETGGDQETQYF.

The V call is TRBV4-3, the J call TRBJ1-4, with 7 positions matching TRBD1. The junction had 9 bases not matched to a gene; V was cut back by 5 bases and J by 6 bases. Germline CDR1 and CDR2: LGHNA and YSLEER. The CDR3 loop spans 15 amino acids. CDR3: CASSSSDRVDEKLFF. The CDR3 coding sequence is TGCGCCAGCAGCTCAAGCGACAGGGTGGATGAAAAACTGTTTTTT.

V is TRBV6-5 and J is TRBJ1-2; D is unclear. V was clipped by 5 bases and J by 2 bases, with 9 bases between them. From germline, CDR1 is MNHEY and CDR2 SVGAGI. This CDR3 region has 13 residues. CDR3 sequence (DNA): TGTGCCAGCAGTACAGCGATCAACTATGGCTACACCTTC. It translates to CASSTAINYGYTF.

The J gene is TRBJ2-1, the V gene TRBV27; 8 bases are shared with TRBD2. Germline values: CDR1 MNHEY, CDR2 SMNVEV (reference sequence). This CDR3 comprises 17 residues. V shed 5 bases, J shed 2 bases, and the junction held 11 bases outside the gene matches. The CDR3: CASSPGGGLTPYNEQFF. The CDR3 DNA follows: TGTGCCAGCAGTCCCGGGGGGGGCCTCACGCCCTACAATGAGCAGTTCTTC.

For the CDR3, the DNA is TGTGCCAGCAGCCCCGAAGGGGTAAGAGAGACCCAGTACTTC. Translated, it gives CASSPEGVRETQYF. The chain links TRBV7-9 to TRBJ2-5; maybe TRBD1 (5 bases). Deletions cut 5 bases from V and 4 bases from J, with 14 bases between. Germline V gene lookup returns CDR1 SEHNR and CDR2 FQNEAQ (reference sequence). This CDR3 is 14 amino acids long.

This clone was seen just once. The chain recombines TRBV29-1 with TRBJ1-4; maybe TRBD1 (6 bases). V gave up 0 bases and J gave up 6 bases, with 11 bases separating them. Looked up from germline, CDR1 is SQVTM and CDR2 is ANQGSEA. This CDR3 spans 14 amino acids. The CDR3 protein is CSVEDSAGDEKLFF. CDR3 nucleotides: TGCAGCGTTGAAGATAGCGCAGGGGATGAAAAACTGTTTTTT.